The clone carrying this TCR beta chain was found a few times. No antigen is known for it. This sample is drawn from a study of post-analysis software for immune sequencing data. Study-wide findings and caveats: Versus controls, multiple sclerosis patients showed significantly lower diversity (normalized Chao1). There were five TRBV segments more frequent in patients than controls, and TRBV5-6, TRBV5-1 and TRBV20-1 were among them.

Included in the TCR beta cDNA libraries were unique molecular identifiers. Each CDR3 protein is one row after TCRdb ran MiXCR on the PCR reads. This sample has more than 500,000 distinct CDR3 sequences, with around 31% found just once. CDR1 is SGHKS, CDR2 YYEKEE, per germline (reference sequence). The length of the CDR3 is 16 residues. J was trimmed by 8 bases and V by 4 bases; bases with no gene match: 13. This TCR was sampled from a girl under 18 with multiple sclerosis. J is TRBJ1-5 and V is TRBV5-5; 9 positions match TRBD1. The specimen was blood. The CDR3 bases are TGTGCCAGCAGCAACCGCGAAGGACAGGGGCTGGAGCCCCAGCATTTT. Amino acids: CASSNREGQGLEPQHF.